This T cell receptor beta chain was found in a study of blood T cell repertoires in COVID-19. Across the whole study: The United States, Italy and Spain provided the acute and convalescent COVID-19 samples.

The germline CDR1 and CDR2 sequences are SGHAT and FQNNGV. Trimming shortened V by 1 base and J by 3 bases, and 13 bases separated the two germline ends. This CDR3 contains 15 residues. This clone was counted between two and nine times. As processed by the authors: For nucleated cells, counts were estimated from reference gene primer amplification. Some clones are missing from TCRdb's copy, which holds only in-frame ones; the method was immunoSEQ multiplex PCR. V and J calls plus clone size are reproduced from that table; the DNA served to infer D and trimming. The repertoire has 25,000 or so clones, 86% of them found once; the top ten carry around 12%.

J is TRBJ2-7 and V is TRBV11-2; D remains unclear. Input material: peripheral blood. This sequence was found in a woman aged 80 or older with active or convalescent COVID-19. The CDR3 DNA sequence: TGTGCCAGCAGCTTAGGGTCCGGTTCCCACTACGAGCAGTACTTC. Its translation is CASSLGSGSHYEQYF.